These 10 T cell receptor beta chains originate from one sample sequenced in a study of blood T cell repertoires in COVID-19 (dated by TCRdb to the early 2020s). Libraries were built with the immunoSEQ multiplex PCR assay. The immuneACCESS repertoire file appears here via TCRdb, limited to in-frame rearrangements. These files lack a portion of the clones; in checked studies, under half of the deficit traces to unresolved V genes, and the cause of the others is not known. Counted in this sample were some 65,000 clones; 74% of them appeared once. The ten largest clones add up to 28% of the sample. The source material was peripheral blood. The receptors originated from an elderly woman with acute or convalescent COVID-19.

This clone appeared a few times. This rearrangement joins TRBV5-6 to TRBJ1-5; 8 bases are a match to TRBD1. The V gene end was trimmed by 1 base and the J gene end by 6 bases; junction bases not matched to a gene: 12. The germline V gene has CDR1 SGHDT and CDR2 YYEEEE. CDR3 length: 17 amino acids. CDR3: CASSLWAGGLPIQPQHF. As DNA, the CDR3 is TGTGCCAGCAGCTTGTGGGCAGGGGGCCTCCCCATTCAGCCCCAGCATTTT. Together with reference TRBV5-6 and TRBJ1-5, the CDR3 gives the full variable domain: DAGVTQSPTHLIKTRGQQVTLRCSPKSGHDTVSWYQQALGQGPQFIFQYYEEEERQRGNFPDRFSGHQFPNYSSELNVNALLLGDSALYLCASSLWAGGLPIQPQHFGDGTRLSIL.

This clone was seen many times. Additional DNA sequences in this sample encode the identical CDR3. CDR3 region: CASSEWGGGSTEAFF. CDR3 sequence (DNA): TGTGCCAGCAGTGAATGGGGCGGGGGATCGACTGAAGCTTTCTTT. The chain recombines TRBV25-1 with TRBJ1-1; perhaps TRBD1 as D (5 bases). V shed 1 base and J shed 5 bases, with 14 bases lying between them. This CDR3 comprises 15 residues. Germline values: CDR1 MGHDK, CDR2 SYGVNS.

The rearrangement uses TRBV5-1 and TRBJ2-2, with TRBD2 matching 9 bases. Germline CDR1 reads SGHRS; CDR2 reads YFSETQ. The junction had 2 bases not matched to a gene; V was cut back by 0 bases and J by 5 bases. The CDR3 has 15 amino acids. CDR3 nucleotides: TGCGCCAGCAGCTTGGATCTAGCGGGGACCGGGGAGCTGTTTTTT. It encodes CASSLDLAGTGELFF.

The rearrangement uses TRBV21-1 and TRBJ2-1; the table's D call, TRBD1, was not checked against the DNA. TRBV21-1 is given as a pseudogene. This CDR3 has 14 residues. The CDR3 loop reads CARIGQRLGNEQFF. In DNA, the CDR3 is TGTGCCAGAATAGGACAGAGGCTAGGGAATGAGCAGTTCTTC.

The gene calls are TRBV7-2 and TRBJ2-3; tentative D call: TRBD1 (6 bases). V was shortened by 1 base and J by 2 bases, with 13 bases between the two germline ends. This CDR3 has 16 amino acids. Looked up from germline, CDR1 is SGHTA and CDR2 is FQGNSA. CDR3 residues: CASSLGGQGPTDTQYF. The CDR3 coding sequence is TGTGCCAGCAGCTTAGGAGGGCAGGGGCCCACAGATACGCAGTATTTT.

The table lists this clone with a count of one. The V gene is TRBV18, the J gene TRBJ2-1; D is perhaps TRBD1 (5 bases). The germline V and J ends were trimmed by 3 bases and 0 bases, with 18 bases remaining between them. This CDR3 spans 18 amino acids. Germline V gene sequence: CDR1 KGHSH, CDR2 LQKENI. The CDR3 protein is CASSPGQAGVSSYNEQFF. In DNA form, the CDR3 reads TGTGCCAGCTCACCGGGGCAGGCTGGCGTGAGCTCCTACAATGAGCAGTTCTTC.

This clone was found a few times. The chain employs TRBV5-1 and TRBJ2-7; TRBD2 aligns across 7 bases. CDR1 and CDR2 from the germline V gene are SGHRS and YFSETQ. J lost 0 bases, V lost 2 bases, and 11 bases had no gene match. The CDR3 runs to 17 residues. CDR3 in DNA: TGCGCCAGCAGCTTAGGTCCGGGAGCGGGAAGCTCCTACGAGCAGTACTTC. Protein product: CASSLGPGAGSSYEQYF.

Only one count was recorded for this clone. The rearrangement uses TRBV6-1 and TRBJ1-6, with TRBD1 matching 7 bases. V shed 4 bases and J 6 bases; nucleotides not matched to a gene: 9. The germline gives CDR1 MNHNS, CDR2 SASEGT. This CDR3 has 16 amino acids. CDR3 sequence reads: CASSVETGNGNSPLHF. Here the CDR3 DNA reads TGTGCCAGCAGTGTGGAGACAGGGAACGGTAATTCACCCCTCCACTTT.

In its sample, this clone was seen a few times. The chain recombines TRBV28 with TRBJ1-4; D ambiguous. In germline, CDR1 is MDHEN, CDR2 SYDVKM. The CDR3 length is 15 residues. The V and J ends lost 2 bases and 8 bases respectively, with 15 bases between them. The CDR3: CASSLMRSLREKLFF. Written as DNA, the CDR3 is TGTGCCAGCAGTTTAATGAGATCCCTTCGGGAAAAACTGTTTTTT.

The chain couples TRBV30 to TRBJ2-1; D gene uncertain. The V gene's germline CDR1 is GTSNPN and CDR2 SVGIG (reference sequence). The ends were cut back, 4 bases at V and 1 base at J, with 11 bases in the middle. The CDR3 totals 14 residues. CDR3 nucleotide sequence: TGTGCCTGGACTGTGAGGAGTTCCTACAATGAGCAGTTCTTC. It translates to CAWTVRSSYNEQFF.